A selection of T cell receptor beta chains follows, all from one sample in a study of Graves' ophthalmopathy and Graves' hyperthyroidism. TCRdb reanalysed the multiplex PCR reads using MiXCR and keeps one entry per CDR3 protein. The table lists 300,000 to 400,000 distinct CDR3 sequences, about a sixth of them singletons, with 9% to 15% in the top ten. Sequencing was done on a sample of peripheral blood. These receptors were obtained from an adult man with Graves' ophthalmopathy. The CDR3 runs from the conserved cysteine through the conserved F or W. The D gene is left open where the match is weak. Clone size is stated in some rows and not others, as once, few, many or a class when expanded.

>many|TRBJ1-2|NA|TRBV18
CASSANDKGYTF
TGTGCCAGCTCCGCCAATGACAAAGGCTACACCTTC
>once|TRBJ1-5|TRBD1|TRBV28
CASSFQGARNQPQHF
TGTGCCAGCAGTTTCCAGGGGGCGAGGAATCAGCCCCAGCATTTT
>many|TRBJ1-2|NA|TRBV25-1
CASSDAVTGYYGYTF
TGTGCCAGCAGTGATGCGGTAACGGGGTACTATGGCTACACCTTC
>many|TRBJ1-1|TRBD1|TRBV5-1
CASSLGTGARDTEAFF
TGCGCCAGCAGCTTGGGTACAGGGGCCAGGGACACTGAAGCTTTCTTT
>many|TRBJ2-5|NA|TRBV5-6
CASSFDSIHVDQYF
TGTGCCAGCAGCTTCGATTCCATCCATGTTGACCAGTACTTC
>few|TRBJ1-1|NA|TRBV28
CASSLTLAEAFF
TGTGCCAGCAGCCTGACTTTAGCTGAAGCTTTCTTT
>many|TRBJ2-4|NA|TRBV10-2
CASSDVEGLAKNIQYF
TGCGCCAGCAGTGACGTTGAGGGGTTGGCCAAAAACATTCAGTACTTC
>many|TRBJ2-6|NA|TRBV6-5
CASSYSDAHSGANVLTF
TGTGCCAGCAGTTACTCGGACGCTCACTCTGGGGCCAACGTCCTGACTTTC
>many|TRBJ2-1|NA|TRBV10-2
CASSPGYNEQFF
TGCGCCAGCAGTCCGGGATACAATGAGCAGTTCTTC
>many|TRBJ2-6|NA|TRBV11-2
CASSPSPGRGPGANVLTF
TGTGCCAGCAGCCCCTCGCCCGGTAGAGGCCCCGGGGCCAACGTCCTGACTTTC
>many|TRBJ1-6|TRBD1|TRBV6-1
CASRMTGSYNSPLHF
TGTGCCAGCAGGATGACAGGGTCCTATAATTCACCCCTCCACTTT
>many|TRBJ1-5|TRBD1|TRBV25-1
CASSGPGQFNQPQHF
TGTGCCAGCAGTGGGCCGGGACAGTTCAATCAGCCCCAGCATTTT
>many|TRBJ2-7|TRBD2|TRBV20-1
CSAGTSGTSGSEQYF
TGCAGTGCTGGAACATCCGGGACTAGCGGCAGCGAGCAGTACTTC
>NA|TRBJ2-7|TRBD2|TRBV6-2/TRBV6-3
CASSYESGTSVTYEQYF
TGTGCCAGCAGTTACGAAAGCGGGACTAGCGTGACCTACGAGCAGTACTTC
>many|TRBJ1-1|TRBD1|TRBV29-1
CSGGDRVTEAFF
TGCAGCGGCGGGGACAGGGTCACTGAAGCTTTCTTT
>NA|TRBJ2-7|NA|TRBV5-1
CASSLGLAKILTNYEQYF
TGCGCCAGCAGTTTAGGACTGGCGAAGATCCTAACAAACTACGAGCAGTACTTC
>many|TRBJ1-1|NA|TRBV30
CACGRMNTEAFF
TGTGCCTGTGGACGGATGAACACTGAAGCTTTCTTT
>many|TRBJ2-7|NA|TRBV18
CASSPGLSSYEQYF
TGTGCCAGCTCACCTGGGCTGAGTTCCTACGAGCAGTACTTC
>many|TRBJ2-2|NA|TRBV29-1
CSVGGPGELFF
TGCAGCGTCGGTGGGCCCGGGGAGCTGTTTTTT
>NA|TRBJ2-5|NA|TRBV6-1
CASGVQGRETQYF
TGTGCCAGCGGTGTGCAGGGGCGAGAGACCCAGTACTTC
>many|TRBJ2-7|TRBD2|TRBV20-1
CSARESSGIYEQYF
TGCAGTGCTAGAGAGTCTAGCGGGATCTACGAGCAGTACTTC
>many|TRBJ1-1|NA|TRBV18
CASSPGRNTEAFF
TGTGCCAGCAGCCCGGGGAGGAACACTGAAGCTTTCTTT
>once|TRBJ2-7|NA|TRBV15
CATSRDLQDYEQYF
TGTGCCACCAGCAGAGATTTACAGGACTACGAGCAGTACTTC
>many|TRBJ1-2|NA|TRBV19
CASSTRQNYGYTF
TGTGCCAGTAGTACCAGACAGAACTATGGCTACACCTTC